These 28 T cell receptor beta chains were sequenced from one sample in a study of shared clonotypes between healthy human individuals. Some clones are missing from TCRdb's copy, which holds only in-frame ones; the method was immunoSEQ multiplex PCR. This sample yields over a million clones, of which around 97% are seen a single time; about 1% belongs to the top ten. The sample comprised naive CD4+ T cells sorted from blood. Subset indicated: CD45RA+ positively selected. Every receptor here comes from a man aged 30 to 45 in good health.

CDR3 in amino acids: CASSEGGGTQPQHF. The CDR3, as DNA: TGTGCCAGCAGCGAGGGAGGGGGCACCCAGCCCCAGCATTTT. J is TRBJ1-5 and V is TRBV9; 7 bases map to TRBD1. The V segment lost 3 bases and the J segment 7 bases; nucleotides outside the gene matches: 7. CDR1 and CDR2 (germline): SGDLS, YYNGEE. The CDR3 runs 14 residues.

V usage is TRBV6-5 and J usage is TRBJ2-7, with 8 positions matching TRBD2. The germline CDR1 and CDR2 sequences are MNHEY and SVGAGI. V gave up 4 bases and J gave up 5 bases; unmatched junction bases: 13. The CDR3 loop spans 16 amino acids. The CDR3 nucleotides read TGTGCCAGCAGTTCTACCGGGACTAGGGTTCATCACGAGCAGTACTTC. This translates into CASSSTGTRVHHEQYF.

The CDR3: CASGGGANEKLFF. The CDR3 nucleotides read TGTGCCAGCGGGGGGGGAGCAAATGAAAAACTGTTTTTT. The V gene is TRBV6-4, the J gene TRBJ1-4; D might be TRBD1 (5 bases). The CDR3 loop spans 13 amino acids. V lost 8 bases to trimming and J lost 5 bases, with 12 bases between them. Germline lookup yields CDR1 MRHNA and CDR2 SNTAGT.

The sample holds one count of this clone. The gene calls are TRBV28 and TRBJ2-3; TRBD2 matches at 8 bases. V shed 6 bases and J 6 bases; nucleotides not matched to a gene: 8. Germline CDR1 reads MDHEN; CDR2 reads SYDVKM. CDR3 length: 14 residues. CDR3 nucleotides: TGTGCCAGCAGGTTAGCGGGACTGCTGGATACGCAGTATTTT. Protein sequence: CASRLAGLLDTQYF.

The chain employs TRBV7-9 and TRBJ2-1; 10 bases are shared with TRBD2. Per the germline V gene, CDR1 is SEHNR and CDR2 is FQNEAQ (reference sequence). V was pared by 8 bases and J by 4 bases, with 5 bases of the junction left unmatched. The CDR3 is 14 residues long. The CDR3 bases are TGTGCCAGCGACGAGCGGGAGGGTTACAATGAGCAGTTCTTC. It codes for CASDEREGYNEQFF.

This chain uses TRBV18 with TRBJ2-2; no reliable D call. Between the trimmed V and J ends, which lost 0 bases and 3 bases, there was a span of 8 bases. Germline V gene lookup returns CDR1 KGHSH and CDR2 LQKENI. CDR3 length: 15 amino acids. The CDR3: CASSPPSVDTGELFF. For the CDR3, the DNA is TGTGCCAGCTCACCACCGTCGGTGGACACCGGGGAGCTGTTTTTT.

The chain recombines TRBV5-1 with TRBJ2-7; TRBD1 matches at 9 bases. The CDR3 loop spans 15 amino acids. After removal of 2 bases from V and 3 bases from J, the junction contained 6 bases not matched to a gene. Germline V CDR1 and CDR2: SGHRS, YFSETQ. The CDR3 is CASSFGGTGNYEQYF. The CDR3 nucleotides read TGCGCCAGCAGCTTTGGCGGGACAGGGAACTACGAGCAGTACTTC.

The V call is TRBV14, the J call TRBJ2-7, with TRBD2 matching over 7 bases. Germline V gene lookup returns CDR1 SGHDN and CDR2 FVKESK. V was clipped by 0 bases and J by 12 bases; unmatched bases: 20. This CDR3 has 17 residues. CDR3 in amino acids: CASSQERGKSLTLTSYF. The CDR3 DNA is TGTGCCAGCAGCCAAGAGCGGGGGAAGTCTCTCACACTGACGTCGTACTTC. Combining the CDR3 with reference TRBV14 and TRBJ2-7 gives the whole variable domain EAGVTQFPSHSVIEKGQTVTLRCDPISGHDNLYWYRRVMGKEIKFLLHFVKESKQDESGMPNNRFLAERTGGTYSTLKVQPAELEDSGVYFCASSQERGKSLTLTSYFGPGTRLTVT.

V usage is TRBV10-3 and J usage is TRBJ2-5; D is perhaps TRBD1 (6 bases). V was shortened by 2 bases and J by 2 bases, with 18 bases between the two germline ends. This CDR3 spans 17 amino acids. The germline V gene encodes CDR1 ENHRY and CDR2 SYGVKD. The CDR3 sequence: CAISEGGGRSSQETQYF. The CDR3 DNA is TGTGCCATCAGTGAGGGGGGCGGTCGGAGCTCACAAGAGACCCAGTACTTC.

The CDR3 DNA reads TGCGCCAGCAGCCAAGATGCGGGGGGGTACGGCGCAGATACGCAGTATTTT. Its translation: CASSQDAGGYGADTQYF. V is TRBV4-1 and J is TRBJ2-3; the match to TRBD2 covers 9 bases. The CDR3 consists of 17 residues. The germline CDR1 and CDR2 sequences are MGHRA and YSYEKL. Trimming removed 0 bases from V and 4 bases from J; junction bases left unmatched: 8.

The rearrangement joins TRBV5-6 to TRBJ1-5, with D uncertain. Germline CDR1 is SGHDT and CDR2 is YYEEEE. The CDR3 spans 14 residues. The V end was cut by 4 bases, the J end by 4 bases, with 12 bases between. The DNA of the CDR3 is TGTGCCAGCAGCCCGGACGGGAGGAATCAGCCCCAGCATTTT. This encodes CASSPDGRNQPQHF.

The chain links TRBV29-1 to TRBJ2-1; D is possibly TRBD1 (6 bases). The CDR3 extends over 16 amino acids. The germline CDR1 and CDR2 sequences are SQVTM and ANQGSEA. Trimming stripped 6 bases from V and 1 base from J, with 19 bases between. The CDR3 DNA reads TGCAGCGTAGCCGGGGACGGCAGGGGATCCTACAATGAGCAGTTCTTC. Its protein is CSVAGDGRGSYNEQFF.

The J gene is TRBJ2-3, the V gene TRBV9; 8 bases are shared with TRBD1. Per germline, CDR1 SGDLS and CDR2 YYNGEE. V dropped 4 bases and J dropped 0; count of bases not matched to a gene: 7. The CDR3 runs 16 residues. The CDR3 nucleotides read TGTGCCAGCAGCACCACAGGGGGACCTAGCACAGATACGCAGTATTTT. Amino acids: CASSTTGGPSTDTQYF.

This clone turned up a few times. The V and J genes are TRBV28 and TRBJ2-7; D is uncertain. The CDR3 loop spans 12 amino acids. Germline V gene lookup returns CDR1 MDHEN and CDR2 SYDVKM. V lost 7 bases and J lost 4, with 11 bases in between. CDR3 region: CASTESNYEQYF. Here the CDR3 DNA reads TGTGCCAGCACCGAGAGTAATTACGAGCAGTACTTC.

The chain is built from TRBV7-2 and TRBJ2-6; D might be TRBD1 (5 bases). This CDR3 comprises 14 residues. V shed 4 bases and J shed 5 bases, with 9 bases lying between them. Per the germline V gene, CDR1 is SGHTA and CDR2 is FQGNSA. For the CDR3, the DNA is TGTGCCAGCAGCTCACAGGTTAGGGCCAACGTCCTGACTTTC. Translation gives CASSSQVRANVLTF.

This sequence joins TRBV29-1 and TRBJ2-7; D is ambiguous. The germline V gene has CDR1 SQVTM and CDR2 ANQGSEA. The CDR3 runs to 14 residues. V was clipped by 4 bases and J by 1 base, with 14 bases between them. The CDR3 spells CSVVPSRQSYEQYF. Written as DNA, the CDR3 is TGCAGCGTTGTTCCCTCACGGCAGTCCTACGAGCAGTACTTC.

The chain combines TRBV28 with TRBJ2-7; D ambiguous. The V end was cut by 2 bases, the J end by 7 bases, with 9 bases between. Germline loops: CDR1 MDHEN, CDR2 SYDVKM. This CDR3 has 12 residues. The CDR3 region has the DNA TGTGCCAGCAGTTTAACCGCGGATGAGCAGTACTTC. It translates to CASSLTADEQYF. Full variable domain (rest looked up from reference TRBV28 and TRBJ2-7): DVKVTQSSRYLVKRTGEKVFLECVQDMDHENMFWYRQDPGLGLRLIYFSYDVKMKEKGDIPEGYSVSREKKERFSLILESASTNQTSMYLCASSLTADEQYFGPGTRLTVT.

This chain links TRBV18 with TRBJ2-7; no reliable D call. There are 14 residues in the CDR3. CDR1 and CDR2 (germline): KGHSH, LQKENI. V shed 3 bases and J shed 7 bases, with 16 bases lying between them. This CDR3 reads CASSPGSSRPEQYF. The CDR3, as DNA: TGTGCCAGCTCACCGGGGTCCTCTCGACCGGAGCAGTACTTC.

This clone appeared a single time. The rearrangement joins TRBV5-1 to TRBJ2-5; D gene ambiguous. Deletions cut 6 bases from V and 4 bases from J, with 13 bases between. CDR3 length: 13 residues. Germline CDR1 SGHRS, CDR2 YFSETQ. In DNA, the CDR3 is TGCGCCAGCACCTCCTCCACGGGAGAGACCCAGTACTTC. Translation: CASTSSTGETQYF.

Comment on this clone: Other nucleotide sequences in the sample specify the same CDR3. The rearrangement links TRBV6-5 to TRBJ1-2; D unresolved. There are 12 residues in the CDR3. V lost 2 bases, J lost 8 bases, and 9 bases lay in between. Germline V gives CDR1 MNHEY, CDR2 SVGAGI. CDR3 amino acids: CASSYGLGGYTF. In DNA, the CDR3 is TGTGCCAGCAGTTACGGGCTCGGCGGCTACACCTTC.

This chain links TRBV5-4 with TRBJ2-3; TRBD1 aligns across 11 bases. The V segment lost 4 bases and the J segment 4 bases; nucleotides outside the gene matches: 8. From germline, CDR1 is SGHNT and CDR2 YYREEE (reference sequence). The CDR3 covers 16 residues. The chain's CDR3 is CASSRRDRGSSDTQYF. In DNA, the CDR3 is TGTGCCAGCAGCCGCCGGGACAGGGGGTCCTCAGATACGCAGTATTTT. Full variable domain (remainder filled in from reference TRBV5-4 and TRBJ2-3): ETGVTQSPTHLIKTRGQQVTLRCSSQSGHNTVSWYQQALGQGPQFIFQYYREEENGRGNFPPRFSGLQFPNYSSELNVNALELDDSALYLCASSRRDRGSSDTQYFGPGTRLTVL.

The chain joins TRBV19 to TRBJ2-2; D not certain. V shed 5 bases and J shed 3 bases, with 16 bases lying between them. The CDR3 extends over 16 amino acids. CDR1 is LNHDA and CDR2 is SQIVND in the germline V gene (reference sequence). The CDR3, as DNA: TGTGCCAGTAGTTATCCTCAAGGGTTGTACACCGGGGAGCTGTTTTTT. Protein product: CASSYPQGLYTGELFF.

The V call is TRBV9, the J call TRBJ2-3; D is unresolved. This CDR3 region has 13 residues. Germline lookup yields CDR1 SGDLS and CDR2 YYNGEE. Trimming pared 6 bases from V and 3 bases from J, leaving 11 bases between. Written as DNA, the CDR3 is TGTGCCAGCAACCGCCATCTAACAGATACGCAGTATTTT. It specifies CASNRHLTDTQYF.

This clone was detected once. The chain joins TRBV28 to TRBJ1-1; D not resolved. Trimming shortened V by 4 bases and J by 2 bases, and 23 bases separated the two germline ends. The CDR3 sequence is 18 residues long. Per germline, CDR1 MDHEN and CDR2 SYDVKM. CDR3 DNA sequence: TGTGCCAGCAGTTGGGCTATTAAGGGATTTGGATTTAACACTGAAGCTTTCTTT. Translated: CASSWAIKGFGFNTEAFF.

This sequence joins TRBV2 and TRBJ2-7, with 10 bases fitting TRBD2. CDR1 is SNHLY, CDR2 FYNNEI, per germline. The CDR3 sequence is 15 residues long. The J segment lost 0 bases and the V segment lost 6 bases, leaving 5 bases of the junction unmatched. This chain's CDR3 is CASRVTSGISYEQYF. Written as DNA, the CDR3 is TGTGCCAGCAGGGTAACTAGCGGGATCTCCTACGAGCAGTACTTC.

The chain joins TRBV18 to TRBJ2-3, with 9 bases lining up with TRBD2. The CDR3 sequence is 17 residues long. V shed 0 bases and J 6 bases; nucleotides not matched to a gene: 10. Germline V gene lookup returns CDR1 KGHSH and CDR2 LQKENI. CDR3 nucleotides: TGTGCCAGCTCACCACCGGTGGCTGCGGGAGGGATGGATACGCAGTATTTT. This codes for CASSPPVAAGGMDTQYF.

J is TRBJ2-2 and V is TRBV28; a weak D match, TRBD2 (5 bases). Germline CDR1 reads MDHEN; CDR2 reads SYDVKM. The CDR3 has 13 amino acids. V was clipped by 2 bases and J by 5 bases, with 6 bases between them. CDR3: CASSLRGTGELFF. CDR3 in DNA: TGTGCCAGCAGTTTAAGAGGGACCGGGGAGCTGTTTTTT.

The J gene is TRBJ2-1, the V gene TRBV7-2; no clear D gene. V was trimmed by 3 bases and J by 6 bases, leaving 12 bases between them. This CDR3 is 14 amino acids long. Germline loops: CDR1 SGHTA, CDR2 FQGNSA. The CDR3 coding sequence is TGTGCCAGCAGCTTCCAGCGACGACGCAATGAGCAGTTCTTC. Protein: CASSFQRRRNEQFF.